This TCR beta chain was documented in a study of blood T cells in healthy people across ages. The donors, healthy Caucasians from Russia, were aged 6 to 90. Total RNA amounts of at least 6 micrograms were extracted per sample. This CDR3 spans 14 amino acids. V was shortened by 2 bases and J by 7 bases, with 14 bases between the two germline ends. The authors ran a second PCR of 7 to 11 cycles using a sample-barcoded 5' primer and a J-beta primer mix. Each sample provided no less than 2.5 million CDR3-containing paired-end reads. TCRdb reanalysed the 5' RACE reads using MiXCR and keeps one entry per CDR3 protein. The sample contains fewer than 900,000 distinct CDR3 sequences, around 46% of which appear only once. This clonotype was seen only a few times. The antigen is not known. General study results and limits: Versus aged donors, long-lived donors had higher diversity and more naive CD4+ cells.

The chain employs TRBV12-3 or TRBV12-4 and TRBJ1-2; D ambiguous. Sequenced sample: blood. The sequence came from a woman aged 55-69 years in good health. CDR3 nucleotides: TGTGCCAGCAGTTTAAGTGAAGGAGGGTTTGGCTACACCTTC. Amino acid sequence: CASSLSEGGFGYTF.